This T cell receptor (beta chain) was obtained from a study of response to subunit inactivated influenza vaccine. TCRdb processed the RT-PCR reads anew with MiXCR; each CDR3 protein has one entry. The repertoire has more than 500,000 distinct CDR3 sequences, approximately 10% of them found once; the top ten carry roughly 11%. Trimming took off 7 bases at V and 4 bases at J, with 7 bases between the two ends. This CDR3 comprises 11 residues. CDR1 is MNHEY and CDR2 is SVGAGI in the germline V gene. A further study also used this sample, focusing on T cells expressing NK-cell markers. Per that paper: Generation of TCR beta cDNA was performed by 5'RACE template switching incorporating UMIs. NKG2C+ dominant clonotypes from 5 to 7 donors made up about 1.0-7.5% of CD8+ T cells.

The sequence came from a man aged 50-59 years who received an inactivated influenza vaccine. The sequencing here drew on PBMCs from blood, taken on the day of vaccination. The V call is TRBV6-5, the J call TRBJ2-5; D is undetermined. The CDR3 loop reads CASTDRETQYF. For the CDR3, the DNA is TGTGCCAGCACGGACCGAGAGACCCAGTACTTC.